This T cell receptor beta chain was retrieved from a study of blood T cell repertoires in COVID-19. Study-level information: Sites across the United States, Italy and Spain contributed samples from acute and convalescent COVID-19. PBMCs, B-cell-depleted T cells, or T cells were the source of the cDNA or gDNA that made up the material.

CDR3 length: 15 amino acids. Germline V lookup: CDR1 SGHTA, CDR2 FQGTGA. V was cut by 5 bases and J by 8 bases, with 19 bases left in between. This clone has just a few counts. In the source study's methods: Cell counts per sample came from amplifying reference gene primers. Here immunoSEQ multiplex PCR was the method, and the copy in TCRdb shows in-frame clones only, minus some. The V and J calls and clone size were taken over from that table, and D and trimming were inferred from the DNA. The sample consists of tens of thousands of clones, about 88% of them appearing once. The TCR comes from a man aged 55-75 years with active COVID-19. Specimen: peripheral blood. The V and J genes are TRBV7-3 and TRBJ2-1, with a possible D match to TRBD2 (5 bases). The CDR3 DNA sequence: TGTGCCAGCAGCCCATCTTCCACTAGTCCCCATGAGCAGTTCTTC. This sequence encodes CASSPSSTSPHEQFF.